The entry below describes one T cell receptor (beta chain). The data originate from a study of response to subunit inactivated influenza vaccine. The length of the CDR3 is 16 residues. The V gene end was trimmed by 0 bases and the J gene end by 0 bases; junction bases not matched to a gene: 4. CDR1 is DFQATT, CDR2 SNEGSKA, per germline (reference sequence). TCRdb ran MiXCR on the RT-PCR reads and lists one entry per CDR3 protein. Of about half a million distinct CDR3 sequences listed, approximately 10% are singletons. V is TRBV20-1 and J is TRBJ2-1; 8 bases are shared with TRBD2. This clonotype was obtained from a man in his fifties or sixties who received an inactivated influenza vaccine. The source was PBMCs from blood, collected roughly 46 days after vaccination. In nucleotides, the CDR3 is TGCAGTGCTAGAGATGCGGGGGGTAGCTCCTACAATGAGCAGTTCTTC. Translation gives CSARDAGGSSYNEQFF.